This T cell receptor (beta chain) was identified in a study of T-cell memory formation after mild COVID-19 (dated by TCRdb to the early 2020s). About the full investigation: TCR sequence clusters from the two donors were found to be largely donor specific. In two donors, T-cell clones that expanded and contracted after mild COVID-19 were followed by sequencing TCRalpha and TCRbeta repertoires longitudinally. The cohort was made up of two young adult volunteers, one female and one male, who were previously healthy. Overall study results and their limits: Whether the second-wave clones peaking on day 37 were SARS-CoV-2 specific was not confirmed. Contracting CD4+ clones were located mainly in the CM and EM memory subsets, whereas CD8+ clones were found to be enriched in EMRA. Clones contracting from day 15 to 85 had balanced CD4/CD8 phenotypes, while a second wave expanding from day 15 to 37 was biased towards CD4+. Some responding clones were detected in pre-infection memory, suggesting pre-existing cross-reactive memory T cells joined the SARS-CoV-2 response. The study covered only a couple of mild cases, and larger cohorts including severe cases with pre-infection samples were considered necessary.

The CDR3 covers 15 residues, taking in both the cysteine and the phenylalanine. Kept here is only the CDR3 DNA, which spans 45 bases and is read in frame from base 1. The germline V gene (reference sequence) gives CDR1 as SEHNR and CDR2 as FQNEAQ. V is cut back by 1 base and J by 5 bases, with 8 bases in the junction unmatched. This clonotype was picked up a small number of times. The antigen it recognizes is unknown. No quality values exist for individual bases; no much larger clone is one base distant. Instrument used: Illumina NovaSeq 6000. TCRalpha and TCRbeta cDNA libraries were constructed by 5'RACE with constant-segment primers, with sample barcodes and unique molecular identifiers being introduced. RNA was extracted from every sample with Trizol reagent. Libraries were amplified in two PCR steps, with a second sample barcode and Illumina TruSeq adapters added in the second step. Sequencing of the libraries was done on an Illumina NovaSeq, producing 2 x 150 bp paired-end reads. The authors processed their data as follows. The reads were demultiplexed and collapsed into UMI-guided consensus sequences using migec v1.2.7. With mixcr v2.1.11, UMI consensuses were aligned to TRA and TRB V and J templates and assembled into clonotypes. Expanded or contracted clonotypes were those called significant by both edgeR and NoisET, with noise models trained on biological replicates. edgeR calls used a false discovery rate-adjusted p below 0.01 and a log2 fold-change threshold of 1. PCA with hierarchical clustering of max-normalized trajectories of the 1000 most abundant clonotypes was used as exploratory dynamics analysis. Separately sequenced CD4+ and CD8+ repertoires were used to assign a CD4 or CD8 phenotype to each responding clone. TCRdb reprocessed the public reads (quality trimming at Q25 with fastp, clone calling with MiXCR) and kept in-frame beta chains. Entries are consolidated by CDR3 protein sequence, retaining the most common genes and DNA. These V and J calls are TCRdb output, not the study's own analysis. The table for this sample lists 300,000 to 400,000 distinct CDR3 sequences; 25% to 30% of them were counted only once. The top ten hold approximately 13% of the sample.

Ficoll-Paque density gradient centrifugation was used to isolate PBMCs. This clonotype originated in an adult woman who had mild COVID-19 (a few samples of this study predate the infection). The sample titles of this study are shuffled in the database, so cell type and time point are left out; the donor was told from shared clones. The chain couples TRBV7-9 to TRBJ2-7; 7 of the junction bases match TRBD2. Input material: PBMCs or a T cell subset sorted from them (not recorded which). The encoded CDR3 is CASSLGALAYHEQYF. The nucleotide sequence reads as follows: TGTGCCAGCAGCTTAGGGGCACTAGCGTACCACGAGCAGTACTTC.